This paragraph covers one TCR beta chain sequence. Measured with immunoSEQ multiplex PCR; TCRdb has only the in-frame clones, and not every one. This table has just under 150,000 clones, 80% to 90% appearing once. Time point described: blood 4 weeks post-SBRT, at nephrectomy. The sample's treatment: 15 Gy SBRT to primary tumor, nephrectomy 4 weeks later. The patient's renal cell carcinoma had clear cell pathology. The data originate from a study of radiation and T cells in renal cell carcinoma. With V trimmed by 5 bases and J by 4 bases, 12 bases remained unmatched. CDR3 length: 16 amino acids. Germline V gene lookup returns CDR1 SGHTA and CDR2 FQGNSA.

The origin of this receptor is a woman aged 50 to 65 with renal cell carcinoma. The gene calls are TRBV7-2 and TRBJ2-5; 8 bases line up with TRBD1. The specimen was blood, collected from a patient whose treatment included radiotherapy and nephrectomy. CDR3 in amino acids: CASSPDRGRGRETQYF. CDR3 sequence (DNA): TGTGCCAGCAGCCCCGACCGGGGCAGGGGGCGAGAGACCCAGTACTTC.